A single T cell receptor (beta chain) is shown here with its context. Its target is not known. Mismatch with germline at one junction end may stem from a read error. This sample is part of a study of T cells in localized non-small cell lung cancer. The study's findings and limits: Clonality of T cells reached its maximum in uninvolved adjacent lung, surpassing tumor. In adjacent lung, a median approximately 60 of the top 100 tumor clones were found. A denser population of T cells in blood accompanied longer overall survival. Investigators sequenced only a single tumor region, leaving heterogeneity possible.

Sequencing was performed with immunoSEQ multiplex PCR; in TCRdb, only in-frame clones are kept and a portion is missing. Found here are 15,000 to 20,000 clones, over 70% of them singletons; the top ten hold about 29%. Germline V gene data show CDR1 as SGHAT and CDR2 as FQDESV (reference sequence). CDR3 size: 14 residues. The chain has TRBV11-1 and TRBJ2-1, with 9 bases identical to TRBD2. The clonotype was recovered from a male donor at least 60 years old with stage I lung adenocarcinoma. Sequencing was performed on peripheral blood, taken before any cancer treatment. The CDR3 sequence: CASSSAGGRNDQFF. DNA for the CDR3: TGTGCCAGCAGCTCCGCGGGAGGGAGGAATGATCAGTTCTTC.